This TCR beta chain derives from a study of cytomegalovirus exposure and HLA in healthy donors. The CDR3 totals 12 residues. CDR1 is SQVTM, CDR2 ANQGSEA, per germline. J gave up 2 bases and V 7 bases, and 3 bases lay outside the gene matches. In the case of this clone: Its antigen is not known.

Whole-study results and caveats: Later, an analysis showed that TCR beta chains associated with HLA were more clonally expanded than others that were equally common. Researchers reported that a few CMV-associated chains were confirmed in vitro as CMV antigen-specific.

PCR primers comprised 60 Vbeta and 13 Jbeta primers. This table comes from immunoSEQ multiplex PCR, and its TCRdb copy is limited to in-frame clones, with some not included. Of 95,000 to 150,000 clones detected, over 60% appear once; the ten largest clones hold about 2%. The clonotype originates from a man aged 45-65 years in good health and CMV-seronegative. Input material: PBMCs. This chain uses TRBV29-1 with TRBJ1-2; 8 nucleotides match TRBD1. CDR3 sequence reads: CSADRGNYGYTF. CDR3 coding DNA: TGCAGCGCAGACAGGGGCAACTATGGCTACACCTTC.